This T cell receptor (beta chain) was identified in a study of T cells in Graves' hyperthyroidism and ophthalmopathy. Study-wide findings and caveats: Most clonotypes expanded in thyroid above 0.001 were likewise present in blood.

There are a few counts of this clonotype. Antigen unknown. Each diagnosis drew on symptoms, thyroxine, TRAb, thyroid ultrasound and orbital computed tomography findings. Germline V CDR1 and CDR2: MNHEY, SVGEGT. CDR3 length: 13 residues. V was cut by 7 bases and J by 4 bases, with 10 bases left in between. The investigators amplified TCR beta CDR3 regions from RNA transcripts. HTBI primers were employed in a first-round RT-PCR of the TCR CDR3. TCRdb itself ran the multiplex PCR reads through MiXCR, one entry per CDR3 protein. The top ten clones hold about 29% of a sample with a few hundred thousand distinct CDR3 sequences, roughly 16% of them seen once.

This rearrangement joins TRBV6-2 or TRBV6-3 to TRBJ2-2, with D uncertain. Material for sequencing was blood. This TCR derives from a woman in her twenties or thirties with Graves' ophthalmopathy. CDR3 residues: CASKTTPTGELFF. CDR3 in DNA: TGTGCCAGCAAAACTACCCCCACCGGGGAGCTGTTTTTT.